Here is one T cell receptor (beta chain) with its context. Looked up from germline, CDR1 is SGHRS and CDR2 is YFSETQ. Trimming pared 4 bases from V and 1 base from J, leaving 14 bases between. The CDR3 length is 16 residues. Using immunoSEQ multiplex PCR, the repertoire was profiled, and TCRdb retains in-frame clones only, with some absent. The sample carries 130,000 to 150,000 clones, 82% recorded once. The sample comes from a study of blood T cell repertoires in COVID-19. About the study: There were acute and convalescent COVID-19 samples, and they came from the United States, Italy and Spain. Sources were T cells, B-cell-depleted T cells, or PBMCs; the material itself was cDNA or gDNA.

The sequence was collected from a human donor with acute or convalescent COVID-19. The donor label of this sample is uncertain. The genes are TRBV5-1 and TRBJ2-2, with D uncertain. Sequences were obtained from peripheral blood. As DNA, the CDR3 is TGCGCCAGCAGCCCTCAGGTTTACGGGAACACCGGGGAGCTGTTTTTT. Protein: CASSPQVYGNTGELFF.